This T cell receptor beta chain was retrieved from a study of blood T cell repertoires in COVID-19. Study-level information: Material from acute and convalescent COVID-19 was sourced from the United States, Italy and Spain. In each case, the material was cDNA or gDNA derived from T cells, B-cell-depleted T cells, or PBMCs.

Trimming took 3 bases from V and 1 from J, leaving 17 bases between them. This CDR3 is 17 amino acids long. Germline V lookup: CDR1 SGHRS, CDR2 YFSETQ. Study processing details: Amplified reference gene primers provided the basis for estimating nucleated cell counts. Profiling relied on immunoSEQ multiplex PCR, and the TCRdb table lists in-frame clones only, not all of them. V, J and clone size are taken as reported in that table, and D and trimming were inferred from the DNA itself. The table includes about 15,000 clones, 70% to 80% detected once. Sequenced material: peripheral blood. This receptor was obtained from a human donor in a cohort sampled during active COVID-19. The rearrangement joins TRBV5-1 to TRBJ1-3, with a tentative D call TRBD1 (6 bases). CDR3: CASSSLALGGSGNTIYF. CDR3 coding DNA: TGCGCCAGCAGCTCTCTGGCACTAGGGGGTTCTGGAAACACCATATATTTT.